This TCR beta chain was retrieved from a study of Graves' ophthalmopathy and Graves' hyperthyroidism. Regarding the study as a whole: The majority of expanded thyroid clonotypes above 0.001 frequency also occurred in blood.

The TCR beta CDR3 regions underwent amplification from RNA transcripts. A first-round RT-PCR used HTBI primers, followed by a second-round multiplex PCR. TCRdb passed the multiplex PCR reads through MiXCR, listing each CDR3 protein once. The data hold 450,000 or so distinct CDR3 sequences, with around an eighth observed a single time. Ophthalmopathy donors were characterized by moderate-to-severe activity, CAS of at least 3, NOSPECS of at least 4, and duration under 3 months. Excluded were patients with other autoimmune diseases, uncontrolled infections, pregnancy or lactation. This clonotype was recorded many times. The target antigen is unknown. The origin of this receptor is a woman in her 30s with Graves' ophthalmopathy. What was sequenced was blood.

The CDR3 is CASSHPDGGGYEQYF. CDR3 DNA: TGTGCCAGCAGCCATCCGGACGGGGGAGGGTACGAGCAGTACTTC. V is TRBV7-6 and J is TRBJ2-7, with 7 positions matching TRBD2. The CDR3 consists of 15 residues. Trimming cost V 5 bases and J 4 bases; bases outside gene matches: 11. Germline CDR1 and CDR2: SGHVS and FNYEAQ.